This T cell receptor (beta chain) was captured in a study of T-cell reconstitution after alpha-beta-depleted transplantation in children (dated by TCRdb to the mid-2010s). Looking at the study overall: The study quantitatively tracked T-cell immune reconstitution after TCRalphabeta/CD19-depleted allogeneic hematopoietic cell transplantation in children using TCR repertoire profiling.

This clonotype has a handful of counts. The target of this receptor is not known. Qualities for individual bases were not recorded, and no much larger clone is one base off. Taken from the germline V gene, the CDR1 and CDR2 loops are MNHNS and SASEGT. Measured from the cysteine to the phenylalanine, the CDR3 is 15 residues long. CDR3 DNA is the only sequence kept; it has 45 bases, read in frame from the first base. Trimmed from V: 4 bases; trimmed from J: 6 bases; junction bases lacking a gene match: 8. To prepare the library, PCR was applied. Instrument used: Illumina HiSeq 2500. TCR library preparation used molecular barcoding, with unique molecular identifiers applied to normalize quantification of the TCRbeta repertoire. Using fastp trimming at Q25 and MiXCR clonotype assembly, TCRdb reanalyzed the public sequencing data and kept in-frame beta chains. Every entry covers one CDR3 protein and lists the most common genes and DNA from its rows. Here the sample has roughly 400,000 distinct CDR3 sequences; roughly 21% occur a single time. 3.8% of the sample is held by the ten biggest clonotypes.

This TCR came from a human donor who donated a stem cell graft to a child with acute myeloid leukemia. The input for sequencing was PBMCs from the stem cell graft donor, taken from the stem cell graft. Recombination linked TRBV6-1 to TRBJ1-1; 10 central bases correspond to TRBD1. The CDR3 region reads CASSVSRGTGAEAFF. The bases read TGTGCCAGCAGTGTTTCCCGAGGGACAGGGGCTGAAGCTTTCTTT.